The subject of this entry is one T cell receptor (beta chain). Its antigen is still unknown. Base qualities are not provided; no much larger clone lies one nucleotide away. In light of the paper, this sample's treatment or condition label describes: around 19 received Ad26.COV2.S at low or high dose, single or two shots; 5 received placebo; per-sample allocation not given. Repertoires of vaccine and placebo recipients were sequenced from samples taken on day 63 after the first injection. Between 29 July and 7 August 2020, Cohort 1b enrolled 25 adults aged 18-55 years at one site in Boston, USA. Ad26.COV2.S consisted of a replication-incompetent adenovirus type 26 vector by which a prefusion-stabilized SARS-CoV-2 spike protein from the original Wuhan strain was expressed. The CDR3 spans 10 residues, from the cysteine through the phenylalanine. The CDR3 DNA has 30 bases and is translated from base 1. According to the germline V gene, CDR1 reads SGHVS and CDR2 reads FQNEAQ. A distance of 5 bases separates the germline ends of V and J, which lose 1 base and 11 bases respectively.

The immunoSEQ Assay was used to sequence TCRbeta CDR3 regions. After extraction, genomic DNA underwent amplification by bias-controlled multiplex PCR, followed by high-throughput sequencing. For the original study's pipeline: To quantify the absolute abundance of every unique TCRbeta CDR3 region, sequences were collapsed and filtered. T cell fraction was estimated by normalizing TCRbeta template counts to usable DNA, with usable DNA measured through amplification of reference genes found in all nucleated cells. Repertoire TCRs were annotated as SARS-CoV-2-specific when V gene, CDR3 amino acid sequence and J gene were exactly matched to a known reactive TCR set. The reference SARS-CoV-2 TCR set was derived from MIRA and filtered for enrichment in COVID-19-positive ImmuneCODE repertoires, a step that removed public or cross-reactive TCRs. Using the MIRA antigens, annotated TCRs were further analysed by specific ORF or by position within an ORF. Depth was the summed frequency of annotated unique rearrangements, while breadth was defined as annotated unique rearrangements over total unique productive rearrangements. Two-sided Wilcoxon rank-sum tests were used to compare TCR breadth between groups. TCRdb took this table from immuneACCESS and kept in-frame rearrangements with V and J called. Such tables lack part of the clones; where checked against another copy, unresolved V genes explain under half of the gap, and the rest is unexplained. V and J calls and clone size come straight from that table; D and trimming were deduced from the DNA. Here the sample has around 300,000 clones; approximately 86% occur a single time. The top ten clonotypes cover roughly 10% of the sample.

This sample is part of a study of Ad26.COV2.S vaccination and SARS-CoV-2 variants (dated by TCRdb to the early 2020s). General notes on the study: Vaccine-arm donors came from COV1001, a multicentre, randomized, double-blind, placebo-controlled phase I-IIa trial of Ad26.COV2.S in healthy adults. Ad26.COV2.S was administered intramuscularly at 5 x 10^10 or 1 x 10^11 viral particles, either as a single shot or as two shots given 56 days apart. TCRbeta repertoire sequencing served as the tool for gauging how specific and how broad the SARS-CoV-2-reactive T cell receptors were following Ad26.COV2.S vaccination. The TCR-sequenced set comprised about 32 samples: roughly 19 Ad26.COV2.S vaccine recipients, 5 placebo recipients and 8 SARS-CoV-2 convalescent individuals. Trial participants were randomized into five groups of five, in which low-dose or high-dose Ad26.COV2.S was given once or twice, or placebo was given on both occasions. Investigators did not know the trial group allocation while performing experiments and assessing outcomes. Study-wide conclusions, independent of this receptor: The authors noted that total T cell responses may have been underestimated by the TCR breadth and depth analyses. After vaccination, spike-specific CD8+ and CD4+ T cell responses were reported to show substantial breadth. Spike-specific TCR breadth was higher in Ad26.COV2.S recipients than in placebo recipients (P = 0.0014). The study was not powered for comparison of responses between vaccine doses or regimens. Comparable non-spike TCR breadth was observed between vaccine and placebo recipients, consistent with only spike being contained in the vaccine.

Sequencing was performed on peripheral blood, taken in a trial of Ad26.COV2.S vaccine versus placebo. The sequence links TRBV7-8 to TRBJ1-1, with the D gene not clear enough to name. This clonotype was sampled from a person aged 18-65 years who received the Ad26.COV2.S COVID-19 vaccine or a placebo. CDR3 reads: CASSLEQAFF. The sequenced DNA: TGTGCCAGCAGCTTAGAGCAGGCTTTCTTT.